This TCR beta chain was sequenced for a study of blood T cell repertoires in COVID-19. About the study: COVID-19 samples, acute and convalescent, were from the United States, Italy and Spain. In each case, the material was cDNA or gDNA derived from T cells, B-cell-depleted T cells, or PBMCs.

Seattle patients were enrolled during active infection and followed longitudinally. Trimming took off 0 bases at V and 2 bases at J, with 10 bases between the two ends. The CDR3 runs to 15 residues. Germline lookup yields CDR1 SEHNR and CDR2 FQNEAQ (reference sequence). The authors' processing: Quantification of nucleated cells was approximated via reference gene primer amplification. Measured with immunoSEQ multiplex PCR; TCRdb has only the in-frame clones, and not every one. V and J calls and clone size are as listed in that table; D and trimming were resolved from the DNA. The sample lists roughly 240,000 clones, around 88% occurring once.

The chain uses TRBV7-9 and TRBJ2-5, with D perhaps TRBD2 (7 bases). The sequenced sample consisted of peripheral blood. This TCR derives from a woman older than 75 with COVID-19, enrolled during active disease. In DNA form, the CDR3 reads TGTGCCAGCAGCTTAGCGGAGGGGGGGCAAGAGACCCAGTACTTC. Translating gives CASSLAEGGQETQYF. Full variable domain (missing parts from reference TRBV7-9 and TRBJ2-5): DTGVSQNPRHKITKRGQNVTFRCDPISEHNRLYWYRQTLGQGPEFLTYFQNEAQLEKSRLLSDRFSAERPKGSFSTLEIQRTEQGDSAMYLCASSLAEGGQETQYFGPGTRLLVL.